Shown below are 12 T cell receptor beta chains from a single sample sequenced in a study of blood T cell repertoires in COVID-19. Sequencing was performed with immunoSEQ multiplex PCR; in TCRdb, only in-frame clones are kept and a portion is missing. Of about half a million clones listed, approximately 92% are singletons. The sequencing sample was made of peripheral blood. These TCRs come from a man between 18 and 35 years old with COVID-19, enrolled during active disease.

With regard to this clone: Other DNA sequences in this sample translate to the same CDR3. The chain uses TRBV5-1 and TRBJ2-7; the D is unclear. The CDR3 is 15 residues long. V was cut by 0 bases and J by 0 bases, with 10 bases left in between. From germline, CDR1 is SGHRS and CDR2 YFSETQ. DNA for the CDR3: TGCGCCAGCAGCTTGGGTCGTTCGAGCTCCTACGAGCAGTACTTC. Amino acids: CASSLGRSSSYEQYF.

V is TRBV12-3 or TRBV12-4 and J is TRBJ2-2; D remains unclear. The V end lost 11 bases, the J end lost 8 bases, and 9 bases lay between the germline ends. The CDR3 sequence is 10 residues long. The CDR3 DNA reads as TGTGCCTCTGGCCCTGGGGAGCTGTTTTTT. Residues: CASGPGELFF.

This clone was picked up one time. The DNA of the CDR3 is TGTGCCAGCAGCTTAGCGGGGGGTGTGCAGTATTTT. It codes for CASSLAGGVQYF. The chain uses TRBV11-2 and TRBJ2-3; 7 positions agree with TRBD2. This CDR3 region has 12 residues. J gave up 11 bases and V 1 base, and 3 bases lay outside the gene matches. Per the germline V gene, CDR1 is SGHAT and CDR2 is FQNNGV.

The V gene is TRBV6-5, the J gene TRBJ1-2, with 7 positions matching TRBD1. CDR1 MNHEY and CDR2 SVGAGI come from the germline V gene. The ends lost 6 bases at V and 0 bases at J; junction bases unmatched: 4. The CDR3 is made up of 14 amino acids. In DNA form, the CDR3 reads TGTGCCAGCAGGGTGGGACAGTCTAACTATGGCTACACCTTC. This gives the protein CASRVGQSNYGYTF.

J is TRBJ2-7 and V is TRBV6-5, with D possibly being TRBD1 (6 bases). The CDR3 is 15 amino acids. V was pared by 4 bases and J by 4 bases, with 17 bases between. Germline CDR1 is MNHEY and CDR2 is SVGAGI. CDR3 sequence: CASSFSRYRAYEQYF. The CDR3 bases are TGTGCCAGCAGTTTCAGTCGATACAGGGCATACGAGCAGTACTTC.

Written as DNA, the CDR3 is TGTGCCAGCTCACCGAAGGAGGAGCGCATTCAGTACTTC. The encoded protein is CASSPKEERIQYF. The J gene is TRBJ2-4, the V gene TRBV18; maybe TRBD2 (5 bases). From germline, CDR1 is KGHSH and CDR2 LQKENI. The V gene lost 3 bases and the J gene lost 9 bases, with 12 bases spanning the gap. The CDR3 contains 13 residues.

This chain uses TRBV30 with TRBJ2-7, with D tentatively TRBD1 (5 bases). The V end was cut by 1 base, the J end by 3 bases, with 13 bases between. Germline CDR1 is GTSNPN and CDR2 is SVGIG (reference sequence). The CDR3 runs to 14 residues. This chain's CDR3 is CAWSALGRIYEQYF. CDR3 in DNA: TGTGCCTGGAGTGCCTTGGGGCGAATCTACGAGCAGTACTTC. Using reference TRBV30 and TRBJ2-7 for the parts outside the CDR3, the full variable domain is SQTIHQWPATLVQPVGSPLSLECTVEGTSNPNLYWYRQAAGRGLQLLFYSVGIGQISSEVPQNLSASRPQDRQFILSSKKLLLSDSGFYLCAWSALGRIYEQYFGPGTRLTVT.

CDR3 sequence (DNA): TGCGCCAGCAGCTTTGAGGGCCGGGCCTACAATGAGCAGTTCTTC. Translation gives CASSFEGRAYNEQFF. The V gene is TRBV5-1, the J gene TRBJ2-1, with a weak D call TRBD2 (5 bases). From germline, CDR1 is SGHRS and CDR2 YFSETQ. Trimming removed 2 bases at V and 2 bases at J, with 11 bases between. The CDR3 has 15 residues.

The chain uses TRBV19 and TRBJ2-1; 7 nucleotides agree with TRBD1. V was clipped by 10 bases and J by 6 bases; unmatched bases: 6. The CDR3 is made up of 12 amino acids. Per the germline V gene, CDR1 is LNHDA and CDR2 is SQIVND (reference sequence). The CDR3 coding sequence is TGTGCCACCCGGGGACAGTTCAATGAGCAGTTCTTC. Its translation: CATRGQFNEQFF.

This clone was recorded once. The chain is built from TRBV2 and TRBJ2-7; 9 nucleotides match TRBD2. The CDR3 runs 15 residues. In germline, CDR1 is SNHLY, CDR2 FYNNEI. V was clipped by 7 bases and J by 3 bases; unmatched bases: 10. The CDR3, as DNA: TGTGCCAGCACCGAGGGGGGTAGCGGGAGCTACGAGCAGTACTTC. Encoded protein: CASTEGGSGSYEQYF. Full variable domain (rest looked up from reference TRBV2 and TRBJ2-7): EPEVTQTPSHQVTQMGQEVILRCVPISNHLYFYWYRQILGQKVEFLVSFYNNEISEKSEIFDDQFSVERPDGSNFTLKIRSTKLEDSAMYFCASTEGGSGSYEQYFGPGTRLTVT.

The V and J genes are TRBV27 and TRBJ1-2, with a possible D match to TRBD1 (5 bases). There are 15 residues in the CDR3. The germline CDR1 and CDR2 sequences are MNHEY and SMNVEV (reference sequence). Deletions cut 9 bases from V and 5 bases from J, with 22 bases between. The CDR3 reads CASRGFSANNYGYTF. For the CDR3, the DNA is TGTGCCAGTCGGGGGTTTTCCGCCAACAATTATGGCTACACCTTC.

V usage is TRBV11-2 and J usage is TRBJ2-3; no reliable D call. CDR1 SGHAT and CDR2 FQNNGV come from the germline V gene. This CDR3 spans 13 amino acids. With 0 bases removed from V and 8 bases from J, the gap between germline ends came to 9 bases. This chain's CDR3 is CASSLESLVTQYF. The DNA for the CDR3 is TGTGCCAGCAGCTTAGAGTCCTTAGTTACGCAGTATTTT.